This T cell receptor beta chain originates from a study of T cell responses to AZD1222 COVID-19 vaccine. Findings of the study overall: Mostly white British, mostly female donors; authors suggested clonal diversity may be underestimated. Elevations in Spike-specific TCR breadth and depth followed administration of two AZD1222 doses.

The table came from immunoSEQ multiplex PCR; TCRdb's copy has only in-frame clones and leaves some out. The data hold about 77,000 clones, with roughly 90% observed a single time. V was shortened by 3 bases and J by 4 bases, with 9 bases between the two germline ends. CDR3 length: 13 amino acids. The germline V gene has CDR1 MNHNS and CDR2 SASEGT. This clone was seen once. Its antigen is not known. Pooled together were second doses at about 4 or about 12 weeks. The J gene is TRBJ1-2, the V gene TRBV6-1, with D unresolved. The sequence came from an adult who received the AZD1222 COVID-19 vaccine. The sample here was peripheral blood, taken 28 days after the second AZD1222 dose. The CDR3 loop reads CASSEATPYGYTF. The DNA of the CDR3 is TGTGCCAGCAGTGAGGCCACGCCCTATGGCTACACCTTC.